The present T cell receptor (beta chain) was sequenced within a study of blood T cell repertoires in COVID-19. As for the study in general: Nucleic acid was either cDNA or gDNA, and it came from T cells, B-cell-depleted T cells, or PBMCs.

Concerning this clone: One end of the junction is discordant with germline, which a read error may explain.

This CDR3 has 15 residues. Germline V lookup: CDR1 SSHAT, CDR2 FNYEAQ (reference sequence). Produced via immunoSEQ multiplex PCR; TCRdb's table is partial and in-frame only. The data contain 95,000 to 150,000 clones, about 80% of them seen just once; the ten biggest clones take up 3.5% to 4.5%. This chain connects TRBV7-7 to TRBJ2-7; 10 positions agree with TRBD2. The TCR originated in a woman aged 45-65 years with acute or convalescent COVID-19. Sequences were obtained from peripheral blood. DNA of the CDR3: TGTGCTAGCAGCCCTCGACTAGCGGGTCCCTACGAGCAGTACTTC. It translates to CASSPRLAGPYEQYF.